This T cell receptor (beta chain) was captured by sequencing in a study of post-analysis software for immune sequencing data. General study results and limits: People with multiple sclerosis had a significantly lower normalized Chao1 diversity than controls did. In patients, TRBV5-6, TRBV5-1 and TRBV20-1 belonged to roughly 5 TRBV segments found more frequently than in controls.

Incorporated into the TCR beta cDNA libraries were unique molecular identifiers, which served to reduce PCR and sequencing biases. T cells numbering roughly 0.85 to 11 million gave rise to roughly 0.5 million cDNA molecules. TCRdb used MiXCR to reprocess the PCR reads, holding one entry per CDR3 protein. The table lists approximately 630,000 distinct CDR3 sequences, roughly three fifths of them singletons. In regard to this clonotype: Its antigen is undetermined.

The CDR3 has 10 residues. V dropped 0 bases and J dropped 5 bases, with 0 bases sitting between them. Germline V gene data show CDR1 as SGDLS and CDR2 as YYNGEE. The sequence was collected from a girl aged 2 to 9 with multiple sclerosis. The genes are TRBV9 and TRBJ2-7; D gene ambiguous. The sequenced sample consisted of blood. The CDR3 spells CASSVDEQYF. The CDR3 DNA is TGTGCCAGCAGCGTAGACGAGCAGTACTTC.